This entry lists 5 T cell receptor beta chains sequenced from one sample in a study of OX40 agonist ivuxolimab in advanced cancers. Only in-frame clones appear in the TCRdb table, and some are missing; sequencing was by immunoSEQ multiplex PCR. The sample has 14,000 to 15,000 clones, about 89% seen once. This specimen consisted of CD4+ or CD8+ T cells sorted from blood, obtained in a trial of the OX40 agonist ivuxolimab. All receptors come from an adult with an advanced solid tumor such as melanoma, head and neck, liver or kidney cancer.

The rearrangement links TRBV7-6 to TRBJ2-7; D gene unclear. The V gene lost 5 bases and the J gene lost 3 bases, with 14 bases spanning the gap. CDR1 SGHVS and CDR2 FNYEAQ come from the germline V gene. The CDR3 runs to 14 residues. The CDR3 protein is CASSPRGQLYEQYF. The CDR3 DNA follows: TGTGCCAGCAGCCCTAGAGGTCAGCTCTACGAGCAGTACTTC.

This clone is medium-sized by share. The chain recombines TRBV28 with TRBJ2-2, with D possibly TRBD2 on 5 matching bases. The length of the CDR3 is 16 residues. Per germline, CDR1 MDHEN and CDR2 SYDVKM. V was pared by 7 bases and J by 3 bases, with 18 bases between. The DNA of the CDR3 is TGTGCCAGCACCCCCTTCGGGGAATTCGACACCGGGGAGCTGTTTTTT. Translation: CASTPFGEFDTGELFF.

CDR3 loop: CASSSRFSTNQPQHF. The CDR3 DNA reads as TGTGCCAGTAGTAGCCGCTTTAGCACCAATCAGCCCCAGCATTTT. The chain has TRBV19 and TRBJ1-5; no clear D gene. Germline assignment: CDR1 LNHDA and CDR2 SQIVND (reference sequence). V was shortened by 4 bases and J by 3 bases, with 13 bases between the two germline ends. CDR3 length equals 15 residues.

The rearrangement joins TRBV19 to TRBJ2-7, with 9 bases lining up with TRBD1. The CDR3 extends over 18 amino acids. J was trimmed by 6 bases and V by 10 bases; bases with no gene match: 25. Germline CDR1 is LNHDA and CDR2 is SQIVND (reference sequence). In DNA, the CDR3 is TGTGCCACCCCCCGCCGGGACAGGGTTAAGATGCTGGCCGGCGAGCAGTACTTC. Its protein product is CATPRRDRVKMLAGEQYF. The whole variable domain, remainder taken from reference TRBV19 and TRBJ2-7, is DGGITQSPKYLFRKEGQNVTLSCEQNLNHDAMYWYRQDPGQGLRLIYYSQIVNDFQKGDIAEGYSVSREKKESFPLTVTSAQKNPTAFYLCATPRRDRVKMLAGEQYFGPGTRLTVT.

This chain links TRBV19 with TRBJ1-1; 8 bases match TRBD1. CDR1 is LNHDA and CDR2 is SQIVND in the germline V gene (reference sequence). Trimming took 10 bases from V and 0 from J; bases not matched to a gene: 7. CDR3 length: 14 amino acids. Written as DNA, the CDR3 is TGTGCCACCCGGGACAGGACTATGAACACTGAAGCTTTCTTT. Protein sequence: CATRDRTMNTEAFF. The full variable domain, completed using reference TRBV19 and TRBJ1-1, is DGGITQSPKYLFRKEGQNVTLSCEQNLNHDAMYWYRQDPGQGLRLIYYSQIVNDFQKGDIAEGYSVSREKKESFPLTVTSAQKNPTAFYLCATRDRTMNTEAFFGQGTRLTVV.